These 32 T cell receptor beta chains were sequenced from one sample in a study of shared clonotypes between healthy human individuals. This table comes from immunoSEQ multiplex PCR, and its TCRdb copy is limited to in-frame clones, with some not included. The sample consists of fewer than 1 million clones, 96% of them appearing once. CD45RO negativity and positive selection for CCR7 defined naive CD8 cells, a population that excluded terminally differentiated effector memory CD45RA+ cells. Sequencing used naive CD8+ T cells sorted from blood. These receptor sequences come from a man aged 30 to 39 in good health.

This clone came up once. CDR3 amino acids: CASRRTGDNEQFF. The CDR3 DNA reads TGTGCCAGCAGGAGGACAGGGGACAATGAGCAGTTCTTC. This chain connects TRBV6-5 to TRBJ2-1; the match to TRBD1 covers 9 bases. V trimming: 6 bases; J trimming: 5 bases; junction bases outside the gene matches: 2. This CDR3 spans 13 amino acids. Germline values: CDR1 MNHEY, CDR2 SVGAGI.

This clone occurred once. This sample includes further DNA sequences coding for the same CDR3. This chain uses TRBV29-1 with TRBJ2-5, with D hard to call. Per germline, CDR1 SQVTM and CDR2 ANQGSEA. This CDR3 has 10 residues. Trimming cost V 6 bases and J 2 bases, with 4 bases left between them. CDR3 residues: CSVEQETQYF. As DNA, the CDR3 is TGCAGCGTGGAACAAGAGACCCAGTACTTC.

V usage is TRBV4-1 and J usage is TRBJ2-2, with 12 bases matching TRBD2. The CDR3 covers 15 residues. CDR1 is MGHRA, CDR2 YSYEKL, per germline. V trimming: 5 bases; J trimming: 5 bases; junction bases outside the gene matches: 3. The DNA for the CDR3 is TGCGCCAGCAGCTCCGGACTAGCGGGGACCGGGGAGCTGTTTTTT. Translating it yields CASSSGLAGTGELFF.

J is TRBJ2-1 and V is TRBV27; D is ambiguous. Trimming pared 3 bases from V and 3 bases from J, leaving 3 bases between. The CDR3 sequence is 12 residues long. Germline V CDR1 and CDR2: MNHEY, SMNVEV (reference sequence). CDR3 protein: CASSLLYNEQFF. For the CDR3, the DNA is TGTGCCAGCAGTTTGCTCTACAATGAGCAGTTCTTC.

This clone was observed a single time. The gene calls are TRBV7-9 and TRBJ2-6; D remains ambiguous. V lost 5 bases to trimming and J lost 1 base, with 9 bases between them. Germline V gene data show CDR1 as SEHNR and CDR2 as FQNEAQ (reference sequence). This CDR3 comprises 15 residues. CDR3 region: CASSNRTSGANVLTF. In nucleotides, the CDR3 is TGTGCCAGCAGCAACCGTACGTCTGGGGCCAACGTCCTGACTTTC.

This sequence joins TRBV25-1 and TRBJ2-1, with TRBD1 matching 8 bases. The CDR3 spans 16 residues. The trim removed 2 bases at V and 1 base at J, leaving 4 bases unmatched. CDR1 and CDR2 from the germline V gene are MGHDK and SYGVNS. The CDR3 sequence is CASSEQDRVSYNEQFF. The CDR3 DNA is TGTGCCAGCAGTGAACAGGACAGGGTTTCCTACAATGAGCAGTTCTTC.

The chain carries TRBV15 and TRBJ1-5; no clear D gene. Germline values: CDR1 LNHNV, CDR2 YYDKDF (reference sequence). This CDR3 has 17 amino acids. V was trimmed by 8 bases and J by 6 bases, leaving 26 bases between them. The CDR3 loop is CATSLSEVVVIGQPQHF. CDR3 sequence (DNA): TGTGCCACCTCGTTGTCCGAGGTTGTCGTGATCGGTCAGCCCCAGCATTTT.

This chain connects TRBV6-6 to TRBJ2-5; either TRBD1 or TRBD2 may supply D (5 bases each). Germline V gene sequence: CDR1 MNHNY, CDR2 SVGAGI (reference sequence). The CDR3 has 13 amino acids. V dropped 5 bases and J dropped 4 bases, with 11 bases sitting between them. The CDR3 sequence is CASSPLGGETQYF. The CDR3 DNA reads as TGTGCCAGCAGTCCCCTTGGGGGAGAGACCCAGTACTTC.

This clone was detected only once. The chain is built from TRBV9 and TRBJ2-7, with D unclear. The CDR3 runs to 15 residues. Trimming stripped 4 bases from V and 4 bases from J, with 18 bases between. CDR1 and CDR2 from the germline V gene are SGDLS and YYNGEE. The CDR3 DNA is TGTGCCAGCAGCCCCAAACCGGGCATGGGATACGAGCAGTACTTC. As protein: CASSPKPGMGYEQYF.

A word on this clone: Within the sample, other DNA sequences also encode this same CDR3. The chain is built from TRBV27 and TRBJ2-1; unclear D gene. V shed 4 bases and J shed 8 bases, with 6 bases lying between them. The CDR3 has 11 residues. Germline lookup yields CDR1 MNHEY and CDR2 SMNVEV (reference sequence). CDR3 loop: CASSSSYEQFF. CDR3 nucleotides: TGTGCCAGCAGTTCGTCTTATGAGCAGTTCTTC.

V usage is TRBV28 and J usage is TRBJ2-5; 7 bases match TRBD1. The J segment lost 1 base and the V segment lost 5 bases, leaving 7 bases of the junction unmatched. Germline V lookup: CDR1 MDHEN, CDR2 SYDVKM. The CDR3 is made up of 15 amino acids. The CDR3 sequence is CASSGDSILQETQYF. The CDR3 nucleotides are TGTGCCAGCAGTGGGGACAGCATACTCCAAGAGACCCAGTACTTC.

The chain uses TRBV28 and TRBJ2-7, with D uncertain. CDR3 length: 11 residues. Trimming left V 4 bases short and J 4 bases short, with 5 bases between. CDR1 is MDHEN and CDR2 is SYDVKM in the germline V gene. The CDR3 is CASSSQYEQYF. The CDR3 nucleotides are TGTGCCAGCAGTTCCCAATACGAGCAGTACTTC.

This chain joins TRBV5-1 and TRBJ1-2, with D tentatively TRBD1 (5 bases). Trimming removed 0 bases at V and 5 bases at J, with 17 bases between. The germline V gene has CDR1 SGHRS and CDR2 YFSETQ. CDR3 length: 16 residues. The CDR3 DNA reads as TGCGCCAGCAGCTTGGCACAGGCCCCCGACATATATGGCTACACCTTC. Residues: CASSLAQAPDIYGYTF.

J is TRBJ2-2 and V is TRBV5-6, with TRBD2 matching over 7 bases. The germline V gene encodes CDR1 SGHDT and CDR2 YYEEEE. CDR3 length: 17 residues. V lost 3 bases and J lost 3; bases outside the gene matches: 11. The CDR3 protein is CASSSPLAGGYTGELFF. In DNA, the CDR3 is TGTGCCAGCAGCTCCCCCCTGGCCGGGGGGTACACCGGGGAGCTGTTTTTT.

The chain couples TRBV14 to TRBJ2-7, with D uncertain. Germline V lookup: CDR1 SGHDN, CDR2 FVKESK. The CDR3 loop spans 16 amino acids. V dropped 0 bases and J dropped 3 bases, with 15 bases sitting between them. Written as DNA, the CDR3 is TGTGCCAGCAGCCAAGATAGGGCAGCGTTTGTCTACGAGCAGTACTTC. Translation gives CASSQDRAAFVYEQYF.

This chain connects TRBV7-9 to TRBJ2-2; D is undetermined. CDR3 length equals 15 residues. CDR1 is SEHNR and CDR2 is FQNEAQ in the germline V gene (reference sequence). Between the trimmed V and J ends, which lost 2 bases and 0 bases, there was a span of 7 bases. The CDR3 bases are TGTGCCAGCAGCTTACCCACCACGAACACCGGGGAGCTGTTTTTT. Translated, it gives CASSLPTTNTGELFF. Full variable domain (rest looked up from reference TRBV7-9 and TRBJ2-2): DTGVSQNPRHKITKRGQNVTFRCDPISEHNRLYWYRQTLGQGPEFLTYFQNEAQLEKSRLLSDRFSAERPKGSFSTLEIQRTEQGDSAMYLCASSLPTTNTGELFFGEGSRLTVL.

This chain joins TRBV2 and TRBJ2-5, with TRBD2 matching 8 bases. This CDR3 has 16 residues. CDR1 and CDR2 (germline): SNHLY, FYNNEI. The V gene end was trimmed by 1 base and the J gene end by 2 bases; junction bases not matched to a gene: 6. CDR3 residues: CASSEDLAGLQETQYF. In DNA, the CDR3 is TGTGCCAGCAGTGAAGACCTAGCGGGCCTTCAAGAGACCCAGTACTTC.

J is TRBJ2-7 and V is TRBV5-4; D not resolved. This CDR3 contains 14 residues. Trimming removed 0 bases at V and 0 bases at J, with 7 bases between. The germline gives CDR1 SGHNT, CDR2 YYREEE (reference sequence). The CDR3 nucleotides read TGTGCCAGCAGCTTGGACATAAGCTCCTACGAGCAGTACTTC. Translation gives CASSLDISSYEQYF. The full variable domain, rest sourced from reference TRBV5-4 and TRBJ2-7, is ETGVTQSPTHLIKTRGQQVTLRCSSQSGHNTVSWYQQALGQGPQFIFQYYREEENGRGNFPPRFSGLQFPNYSSELNVNALELDDSALYLCASSLDISSYEQYFGPGTRLTVT.

The chain carries TRBV19 and TRBJ1-1; TRBD1 matches at 7 bases. CDR1 is LNHDA and CDR2 is SQIVND in the germline V gene (reference sequence). The CDR3 consists of 15 residues. V was pared by 7 bases and J by 4 bases, with 12 bases of the junction left unmatched. The CDR3 nucleotides read TGTGCCAGTACTCACGGACCGGGACAGTTCACTGAAGCTTTCTTT. This codes for CASTHGPGQFTEAFF.

The chain recombines TRBV4-1 with TRBJ1-1; perhaps TRBD1 as D (5 bases). The germline gives CDR1 MGHRA, CDR2 YSYEKL. CDR3 length: 13 residues. V shed 3 bases and J shed 4 bases, with 9 bases lying between them. CDR3 sequence: CASSHPGLTEAFF. DNA for the CDR3: TGCGCCAGCAGCCATCCGGGACTCACTGAAGCTTTCTTT.

This rearrangement joins TRBV7-8 to TRBJ1-1, with 10 bases lining up with TRBD1. The V segment lost 5 bases and the J segment 5 bases; nucleotides outside the gene matches: 5. The CDR3 runs 14 residues. Germline CDR1 and CDR2: SGHVS and FQNEAQ. The CDR3 protein is CASSQGQGKTEAFF. CDR3 in DNA: TGTGCCAGCAGCCAGGGACAGGGGAAGACTGAAGCTTTCTTT.

The V gene is TRBV4-1, the J gene TRBJ2-5, with a weak D call TRBD2 (6 bases). Trimming left V 1 base short and J 5 bases short, with 23 bases between. The CDR3 extends over 18 amino acids. Germline CDR1 MGHRA, CDR2 YSYEKL. The CDR3 DNA follows: TGCGCCAGCAGCCAAGGGGACGTGGGCGGGAACTTCTGGGAGACCCAGTACTTC. Its protein product is CASSQGDVGGNFWETQYF.

The chain couples TRBV27 to TRBJ2-7; D might be TRBD1 or TRBD2, each matching 6 bases. The CDR3 spans 14 residues. Trimming pared 2 bases from V and 6 bases from J, leaving 14 bases between. Per the germline V gene, CDR1 is MNHEY and CDR2 is SMNVEV (reference sequence). The CDR3 DNA is TGTGCCAGCAGTTTAACGGGGGCGAAGGGCGAGCAGTACTTC. This gives the protein CASSLTGAKGEQYF.

This clone was seen once. The rearrangement joins TRBV7-2 to TRBJ2-1; D may be TRBD1 or TRBD2 (5 bases each). The germline CDR1 and CDR2 sequences are SGHTA and FQGNSA. The V end was cut by 3 bases, the J end by 0 bases, with 9 bases between. The CDR3 is 15 amino acids. CDR3 DNA sequence: TGTGCCAGCAGCTTCTGGGGGAGCTCCTACAATGAGCAGTTCTTC. Amino acids: CASSFWGSSYNEQFF.

This chain connects TRBV7-9 to TRBJ2-7; 8 bases are a match to TRBD2. CDR1 is SEHNR and CDR2 is FQNEAQ in the germline V gene (reference sequence). This CDR3 comprises 14 residues. The V gene end was trimmed by 2 bases and the J gene end by 5 bases; junction bases not matched to a gene: 5. This CDR3 is CASSLSGSFHEQYF. CDR3 coding DNA: TGTGCCAGCAGCTTAAGCGGGAGCTTCCACGAGCAGTACTTC.

The rearrangement uses TRBV7-9 and TRBJ2-5, with D perhaps TRBD1 or TRBD2 (5 bases each). The CDR3 extends over 17 amino acids. From germline, CDR1 is SEHNR and CDR2 FQNEAQ (reference sequence). Trimming removed 4 bases from V and 4 bases from J, with 22 bases in between. CDR3 coding DNA: TGTGCCAGCAGCTCCCAACCCAGGGAGATCGCCCCAGAGACCCAGTACTTC. This gives the protein CASSSQPREIAPETQYF.

This clone was counted once. This rearrangement joins TRBV14 to TRBJ2-7; 13 bases fit TRBD2. The germline gives CDR1 SGHDN, CDR2 FVKESK. The CDR3 sequence is 15 residues long. V lost 4 bases, J lost 5 bases, and 5 bases stayed unmatched. In DNA form, the CDR3 reads TGTGCCAGCAGCCCAACTAGCGGGAGGGCCGACGAGCAGTACTTC. It translates to CASSPTSGRADEQYF.

CDR3 bases: TGTGCCAGTCAGGGCGGCTATGGCTACACCTTC. Translation gives CASQGGYGYTF. The chain links TRBV28 to TRBJ1-2; a weak D match, TRBD1 (5 bases). The germline V gene has CDR1 MDHEN and CDR2 SYDVKM. The CDR3 is 11 amino acids. The ends were cut back, 9 bases at V and 4 bases at J, with 9 bases in the middle.

Concerning this clone itself: This specimen includes other DNA sequences encoding the same CDR3. The V and J genes are TRBV27 and TRBJ2-2; TRBD1 is a possible D gene (5 bases). Germline V lookup: CDR1 MNHEY, CDR2 SMNVEV (reference sequence). Deletions cut 6 bases from V and 8 bases from J, with 7 bases between. The CDR3 has 11 residues. CDR3 residues: CASSRQGELFF. For the CDR3, the DNA is TGTGCCAGCAGCAGACAGGGGGAGCTGTTTTTT.

This chain joins TRBV27 and TRBJ2-1; 11 nucleotides line up with TRBD2. Germline CDR1 MNHEY, CDR2 SMNVEV (reference sequence). V shed 7 bases, J shed 7 bases, and the junction held 9 bases outside the gene matches. There are 15 residues in the CDR3. The CDR3: CASTTGASGRNEQFF. In DNA form, the CDR3 reads TGTGCCAGCACCACTGGGGCTAGCGGGAGGAATGAGCAGTTCTTC.

CDR3 residues: CASSPRVFF. The CDR3 nucleotides read TGTGCCAGCAGCCCACGTGTGTTTTTT. The chain couples TRBV3-2 to TRBJ2-2. TRBV3-2 is deemed a pseudogene. The length of the CDR3 is 9 residues.

CDR3 sequence: CASKWVSYNEQFF. The DNA of the CDR3 is TGTGCCAGCAAGTGGGTATCCTACAATGAGCAGTTCTTC. V and J are TRBV13 and TRBJ2-1; no definite D call. CDR3 size: 13 residues. Trimming took 7 bases from V and 1 from J, leaving 8 bases between them. Looked up from germline, CDR1 is PRHDT and CDR2 is FYEKMQ (reference sequence).